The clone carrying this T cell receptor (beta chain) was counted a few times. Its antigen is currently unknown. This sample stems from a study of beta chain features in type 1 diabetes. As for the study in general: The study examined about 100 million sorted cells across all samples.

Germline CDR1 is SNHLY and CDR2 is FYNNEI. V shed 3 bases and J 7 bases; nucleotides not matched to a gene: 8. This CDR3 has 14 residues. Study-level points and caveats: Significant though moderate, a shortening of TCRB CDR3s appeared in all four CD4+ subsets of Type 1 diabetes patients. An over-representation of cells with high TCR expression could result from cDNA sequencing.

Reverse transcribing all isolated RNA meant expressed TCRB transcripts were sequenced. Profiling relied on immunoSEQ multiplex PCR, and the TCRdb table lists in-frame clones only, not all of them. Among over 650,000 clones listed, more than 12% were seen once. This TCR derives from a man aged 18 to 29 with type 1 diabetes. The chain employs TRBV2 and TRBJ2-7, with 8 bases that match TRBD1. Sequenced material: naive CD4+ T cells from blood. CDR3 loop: CASSEGRGQWEQYF. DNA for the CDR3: TGTGCCAGCAGTGAGGGCAGGGGGCAATGGGAGCAGTACTTC.